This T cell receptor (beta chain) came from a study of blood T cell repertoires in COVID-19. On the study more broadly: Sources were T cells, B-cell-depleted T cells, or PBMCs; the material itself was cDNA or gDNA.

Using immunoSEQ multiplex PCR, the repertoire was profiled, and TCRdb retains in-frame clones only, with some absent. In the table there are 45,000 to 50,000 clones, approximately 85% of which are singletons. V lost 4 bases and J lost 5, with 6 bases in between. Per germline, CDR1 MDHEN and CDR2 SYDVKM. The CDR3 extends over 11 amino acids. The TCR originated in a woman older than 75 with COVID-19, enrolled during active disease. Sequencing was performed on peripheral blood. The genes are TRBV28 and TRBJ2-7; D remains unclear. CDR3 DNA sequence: TGTGCCAGCAGTTCTACCGACGAGCAGTACTTC. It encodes CASSSTDEQYF.